This T cell receptor beta chain is from a study of patients and donors after allogeneic stem cell transplantation. This CDR3 region has 14 residues. CDR1 and CDR2 (germline): MNHEY, SVGAGI. V shed 1 base and J 3 bases; nucleotides not matched to a gene: 2. From the RT-PCR reads, TCRdb called clonotypes with MiXCR, one entry per CDR3 protein. This sample has hundreds of thousands of distinct CDR3 sequences, with over 12% found just once. The sequenced sample was blood, either unsorted or a sorted T cell fraction (not recorded which). V usage is TRBV6-5 and J usage is TRBJ2-7, with 8 bases that match TRBD1. The sequence was obtained from a human donor who was either an allogeneic HSCT recipient or a stem cell or donor lymphocyte infusion donor (not recorded which). It is not recorded whose cells these are; they may come from a transplant donor. This chain's CDR3 is CASSYFTGGYEQYF. CDR3 in DNA: TGTGCCAGCAGTTACTTCACAGGGGGCTACGAGCAGTACTTC.